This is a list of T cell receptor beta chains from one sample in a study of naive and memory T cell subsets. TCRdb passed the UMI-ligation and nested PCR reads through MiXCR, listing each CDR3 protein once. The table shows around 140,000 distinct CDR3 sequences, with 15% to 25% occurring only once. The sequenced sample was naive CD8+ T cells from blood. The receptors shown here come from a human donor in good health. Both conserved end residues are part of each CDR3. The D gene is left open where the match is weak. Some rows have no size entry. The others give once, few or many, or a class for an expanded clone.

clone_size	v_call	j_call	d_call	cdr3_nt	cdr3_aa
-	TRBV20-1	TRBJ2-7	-	TGCAGTGCTAGAGGACGCGGCTCCTACGAGCAGTACTTC	CSARGRGSYEQYF
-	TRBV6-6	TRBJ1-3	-	TGTGCCAGCAGTCCCATGAGACTCGCCCAGGGTGGAAACACCATATATTTT	CASSPMRLAQGGNTIYF
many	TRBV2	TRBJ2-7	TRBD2	TGTGCCATCTACTCGGGGGGTCGCGAGCAGTACTTC	CAIYSGGREQYF
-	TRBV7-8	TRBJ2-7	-	TGTGCCAGCAGCTTAGCGATTGGCCCAGGGTACTTC	CASSLAIGPGYF
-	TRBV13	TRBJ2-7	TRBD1	TGTGCCAGCAGCGCGTCGGACAGGGGGTACGAGCAGTACTTC	CASSASDRGYEQYF
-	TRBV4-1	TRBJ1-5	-	TGCGCCAGCAGCCAAGAATCGGGTGGTCAGCCCCAGCATTTT	CASSQESGGQPQHF
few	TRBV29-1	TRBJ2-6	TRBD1	TGCAGCGTTGCGGACAGGGGATGGTCTGGGGCCAACGTCCTGACTTTC	CSVADRGWSGANVLTF
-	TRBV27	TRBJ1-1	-	TGTGCCAGCAAAACCAACCAATGGGCCATTATGAACACTGAAGCTTTCTTT	CASKTNQWAIMNTEAFF
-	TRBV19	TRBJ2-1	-	TGTGCCAGTAGGGACTACGGCGGCCTAAATGAGCAGTTCTTC	CASRDYGGLNEQFF
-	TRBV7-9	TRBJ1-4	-	TGTGCCAGCAGAAAGACGGCAACTAATGAAAAACTGTTTTTT	CASRKTATNEKLFF
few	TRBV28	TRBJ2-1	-	TGTGCCAGCAGACGGACTTCCTCCTACAATGAGCAGTTCTTC	CASRRTSSYNEQFF
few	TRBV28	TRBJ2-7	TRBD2	TGTGCCAGTGGACTAGCGGGTACCTACGAGCAGTACTTC	CASGLAGTYEQYF
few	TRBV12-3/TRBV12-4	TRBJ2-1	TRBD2	TGTGCCAGCAGTCAGAGGACTAGCGGGAGTAAAAATGAGCAGTTCTTC	CASSQRTSGSKNEQFF
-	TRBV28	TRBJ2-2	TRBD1	TGTGCCAGCAGTTTCCTTCAGACAGGGGCCGGCACCGGGGAGCTGTTTTTT	CASSFLQTGAGTGELFF
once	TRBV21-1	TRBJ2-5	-	TGTGCCAGCAGCAACACAGGAGAAGAGACCCAGTACTTC	CASSNTGEETQYF
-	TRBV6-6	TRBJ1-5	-	TGTGCCACCAAAAATGGGGCGACTCAGCCCCAGCATTTT	CATKNGATQPQHF
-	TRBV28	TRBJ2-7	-	TGTGCCAGCAGTTGGAGAAGGGACCGTGGGTCCTACGAGCAGTACTTC	CASSWRRDRGSYEQYF
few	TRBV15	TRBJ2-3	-	TGTGCCACCAGCAGAGCCCCGCTCAGCACAGATACGCAGTATTTT	CATSRAPLSTDTQYF
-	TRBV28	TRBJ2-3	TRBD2	TGTGCCAGCAGTCCTACTAGCGGGAGGGCCCTGGGAGATACGCAGTATTTT	CASSPTSGRALGDTQYF
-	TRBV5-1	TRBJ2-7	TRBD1	TGCGCCAGCTCCTCCGGGACAGTCTCCTACGAGCAGTACTTC	CASSSGTVSYEQYF
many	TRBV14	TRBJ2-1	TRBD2	TGTGCCAGCAGCCAACGCGGGAGCTCCTACAATGAGCAGTTCTTC	CASSQRGSSYNEQFF
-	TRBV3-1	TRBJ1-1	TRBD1	TGTGCCAGCAGCCAGGACAGGTTTCTAACTAACACTGAAGCTTTCTTT	CASSQDRFLTNTEAFF
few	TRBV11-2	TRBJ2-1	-	TGTGCCAGCAGCTTCAGCTCCGGGACGTACAATGAGCAGTTCTTC	CASSFSSGTYNEQFF
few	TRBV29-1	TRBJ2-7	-	TGCAGCGTTGTATGGGCTGGCTCCTACGAGCAGTACTTC	CSVVWAGSYEQYF
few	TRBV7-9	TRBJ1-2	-	TGTGCCAGCAGCTTAGCTAACAAGGAAGGCTACACCTTC	CASSLANKEGYTF
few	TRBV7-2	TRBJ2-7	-	TGTGCCAGCAGCTTACTGCCCGGCTACGAGCAGTACTTC	CASSLLPGYEQYF
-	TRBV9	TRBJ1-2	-	TGTGCCAGCGGAGGACAAAACTATGGCTACACCTTC	CASGGQNYGYTF
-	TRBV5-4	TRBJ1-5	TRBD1	TGTGCCAGCAGCCGGACAGGGGATAATCAGCCCCAGCATTTT	CASSRTGDNQPQHF
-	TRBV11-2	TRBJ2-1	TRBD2	TGTGCCAGCAGCTTAGAGGGACTAGCGGGAGGGCCAGAATACAATGAGCAGTTCTTC	CASSLEGLAGGPEYNEQFF
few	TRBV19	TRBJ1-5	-	TGTGCCAGTAGTATAGATCGATCCCATCAGCCCCAGCATTTT	CASSIDRSHQPQHF
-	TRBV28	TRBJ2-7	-	TGTGCCAGCAGTTTAGGACCGCCCGAGCAGTACTTC	CASSLGPPEQYF
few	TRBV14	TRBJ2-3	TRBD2	TGTGCCAGCAGCCGGACTAGCGGGGGCACAGATACGCAGTATTTT	CASSRTSGGTDTQYF
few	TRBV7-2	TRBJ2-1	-	TGTGCCAGCACCTTTCCTAGCGAGACCACCCGAGCCTACAATGAGCAGTTCTTC	CASTFPSETTRAYNEQFF
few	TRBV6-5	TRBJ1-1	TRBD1	TGTGCCAGCAGTTACATAACAGGGGGCACTGAAGCTTTCTTT	CASSYITGGTEAFF
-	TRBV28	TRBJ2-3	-	TGTGCCAGCAGCCCGGGTCTTGAAGGGCATTTT	CASSPGLEGHF
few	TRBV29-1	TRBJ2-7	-	TGCAGCGTTGTCCCCGCAGGCTCCTACGAGCAGTACTTC	CSVVPAGSYEQYF
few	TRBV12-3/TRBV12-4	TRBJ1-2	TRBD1	TGTGCCAGCAGTCCAGGGGGGGGTGGCTACACCTTC	CASSPGGGGYTF
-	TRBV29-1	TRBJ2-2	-	TGCAGCGCCTTATGGCAGAACACCGGGGAGCTGTTTTTT	CSALWQNTGELFF
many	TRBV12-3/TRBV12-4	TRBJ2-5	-	TGTGCCAGCACCAACGGAATACTGGGGGCCCAGTACTTC	CASTNGILGAQYF